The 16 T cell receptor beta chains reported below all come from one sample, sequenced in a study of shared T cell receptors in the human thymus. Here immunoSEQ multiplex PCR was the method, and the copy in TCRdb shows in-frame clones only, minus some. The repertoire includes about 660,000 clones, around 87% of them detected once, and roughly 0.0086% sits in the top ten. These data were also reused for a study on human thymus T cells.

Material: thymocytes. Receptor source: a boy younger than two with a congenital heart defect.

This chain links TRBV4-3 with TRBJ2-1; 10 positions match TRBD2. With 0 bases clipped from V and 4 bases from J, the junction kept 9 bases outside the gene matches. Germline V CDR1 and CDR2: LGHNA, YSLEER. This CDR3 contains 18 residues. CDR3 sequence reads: CASSQDSRLAGEYNEQFF. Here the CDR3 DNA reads TGCGCCAGCAGCCAAGATTCGCGGCTAGCGGGAGAGTACAATGAGCAGTTCTTC.

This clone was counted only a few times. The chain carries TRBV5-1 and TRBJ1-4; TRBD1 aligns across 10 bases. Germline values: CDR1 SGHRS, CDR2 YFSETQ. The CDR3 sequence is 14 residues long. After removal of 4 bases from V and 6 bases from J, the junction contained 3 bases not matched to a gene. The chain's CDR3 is CASSLGQGDEKLFF. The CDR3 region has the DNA TGCGCCAGCAGCCTAGGACAGGGGGATGAAAAACTGTTTTTT.

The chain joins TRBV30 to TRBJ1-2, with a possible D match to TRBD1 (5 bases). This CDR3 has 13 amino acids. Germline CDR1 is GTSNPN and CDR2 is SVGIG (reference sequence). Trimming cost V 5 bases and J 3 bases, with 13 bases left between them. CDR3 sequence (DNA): TGTGCCTGGTATCAGGGAGGTCACTATGGCTACACCTTC. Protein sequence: CAWYQGGHYGYTF.

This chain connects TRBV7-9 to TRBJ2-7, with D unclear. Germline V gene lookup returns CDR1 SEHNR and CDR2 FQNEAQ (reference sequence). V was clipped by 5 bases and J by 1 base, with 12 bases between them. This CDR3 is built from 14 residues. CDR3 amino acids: CASSGVDRSYEQYF. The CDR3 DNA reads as TGTGCCAGCAGCGGTGTTGATCGGTCCTACGAGCAGTACTTC.

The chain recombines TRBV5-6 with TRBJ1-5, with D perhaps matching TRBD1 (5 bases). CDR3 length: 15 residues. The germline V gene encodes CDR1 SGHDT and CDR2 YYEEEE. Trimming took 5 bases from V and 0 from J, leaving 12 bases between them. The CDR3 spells CASRDTSYSNQPQHF. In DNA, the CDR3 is TGTGCCAGCAGGGACACCTCCTATAGCAATCAGCCCCAGCATTTT.

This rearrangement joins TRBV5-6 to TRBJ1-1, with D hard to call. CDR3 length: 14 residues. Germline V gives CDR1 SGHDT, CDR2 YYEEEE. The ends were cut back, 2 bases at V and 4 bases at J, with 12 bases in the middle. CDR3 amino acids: CASSLALSVTEAFF. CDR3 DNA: TGTGCCAGCAGCTTAGCGCTGAGTGTCACTGAAGCTTTCTTT.

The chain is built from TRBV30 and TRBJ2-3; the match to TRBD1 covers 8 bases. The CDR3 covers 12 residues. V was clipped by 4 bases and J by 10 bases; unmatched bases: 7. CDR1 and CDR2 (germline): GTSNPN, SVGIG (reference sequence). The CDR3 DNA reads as TGTGCCTGGACTCCCCGACAGGGGCCGCAGTATTTT. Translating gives CAWTPRQGPQYF.

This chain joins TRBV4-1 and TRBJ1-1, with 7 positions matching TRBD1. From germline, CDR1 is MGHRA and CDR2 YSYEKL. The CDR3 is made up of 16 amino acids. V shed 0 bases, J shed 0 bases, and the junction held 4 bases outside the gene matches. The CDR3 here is CASSQEGTGVNTEAFF. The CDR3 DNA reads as TGCGCCAGCAGCCAAGAAGGAACAGGGGTGAACACTGAAGCTTTCTTT.

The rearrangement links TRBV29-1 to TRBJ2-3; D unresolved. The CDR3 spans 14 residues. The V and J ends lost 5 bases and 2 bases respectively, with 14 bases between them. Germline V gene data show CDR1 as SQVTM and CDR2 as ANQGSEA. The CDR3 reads CSVLRYLITDTQYF. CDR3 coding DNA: TGCAGCGTTTTGAGGTATTTAATCACAGATACGCAGTATTTT.

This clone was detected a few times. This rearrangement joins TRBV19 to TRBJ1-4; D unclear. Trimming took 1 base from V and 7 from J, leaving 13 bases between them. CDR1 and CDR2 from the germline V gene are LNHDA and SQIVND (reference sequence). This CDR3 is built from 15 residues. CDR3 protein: CASSIGTEGGEKLFF. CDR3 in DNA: TGTGCCAGTAGTATAGGCACAGAGGGAGGTGAAAAACTGTTTTTT.

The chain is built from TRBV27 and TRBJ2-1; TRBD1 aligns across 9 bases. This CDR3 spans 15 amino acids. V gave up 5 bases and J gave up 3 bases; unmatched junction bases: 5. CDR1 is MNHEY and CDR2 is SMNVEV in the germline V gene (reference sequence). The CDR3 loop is CASSLPGQGYNEQFF. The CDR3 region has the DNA TGTGCCAGCAGTCTACCGGGACAGGGCTACAATGAGCAGTTCTTC.

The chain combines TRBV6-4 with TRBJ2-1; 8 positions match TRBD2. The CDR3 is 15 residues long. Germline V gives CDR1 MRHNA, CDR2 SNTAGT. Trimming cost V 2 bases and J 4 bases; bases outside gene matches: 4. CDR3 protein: CASSDQAGEYNEQFF. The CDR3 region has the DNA TGTGCCAGCAGTGACCAAGCGGGAGAGTACAATGAGCAGTTCTTC.

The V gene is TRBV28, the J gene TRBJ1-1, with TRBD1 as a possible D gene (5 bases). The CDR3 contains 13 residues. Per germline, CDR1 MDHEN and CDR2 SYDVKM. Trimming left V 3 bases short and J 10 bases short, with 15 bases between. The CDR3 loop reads CASSLGKGARAFF. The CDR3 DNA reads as TGTGCCAGCAGTTTGGGTAAAGGGGCGAGAGCTTTCTTT.

DNA for the CDR3: TGCGCCAGCAGCCAGTGGGACAGGGGAACCTACGAGCAGTACTTC. It codes for CASSQWDRGTYEQYF. The chain carries TRBV5-1 and TRBJ2-7; 10 nucleotides align to TRBD1. CDR3 length: 15 amino acids. CDR1 and CDR2 (germline): SGHRS, YFSETQ. The ends lost 4 bases at V and 2 bases at J; junction bases unmatched: 6.

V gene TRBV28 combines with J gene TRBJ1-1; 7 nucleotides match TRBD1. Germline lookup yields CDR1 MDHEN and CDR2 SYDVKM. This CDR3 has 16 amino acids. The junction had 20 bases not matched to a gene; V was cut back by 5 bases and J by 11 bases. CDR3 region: CASSRTGRIGAFRAFF. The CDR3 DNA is TGTGCCAGCAGTCGGACAGGAAGGATTGGGGCTTTCCGGGCTTTCTTT.

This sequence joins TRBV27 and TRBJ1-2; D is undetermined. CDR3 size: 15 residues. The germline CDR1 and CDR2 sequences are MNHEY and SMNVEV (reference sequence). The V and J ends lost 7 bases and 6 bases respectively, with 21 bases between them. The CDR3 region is CASTKPPVERHGYTF. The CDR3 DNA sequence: TGTGCCAGCACTAAGCCCCCGGTCGAGAGGCATGGCTACACCTTC.